A selection of T cell receptor beta chains follows, all from one sample in a study of T cell repertoires in cytomegalovirus infection. TCRdb reanalysed the reads using MiXCR and keeps one entry per CDR3 protein. The sample shows about 220,000 distinct CDR3 sequences, 35% to 40% of them seen only once. No cognate antigen is known for these TCRs. The sequenced sample was CD8+ T cells from cultured PBMCs, obtained from culture after CMV antigen stimulation. Receptor source: a human donor in good health (CMV status not recorded). Some clones in this sample may be carry-over from other donors' samples. Both conserved end residues are part of each CDR3. Fields, in order: V gene, J gene, CDR3 protein.

V: TRBV12-5; J: TRBJ1-1; CDR3: CASAGGGQGNPEAFF
V: TRBV19; J: TRBJ2-1; CDR3: CASSISAGYPDNEQFF
V: TRBV20-1; J: TRBJ2-3; CDR3: CSVSPGQGGSGTDTQYF
V: TRBV28; J: TRBJ1-2; CDR3: CASSLWLGDFISGYTF
V: TRBV7-2; J: TRBJ1-1; CDR3: CASSLGDLDAFF
V: TRBV7-6; J: TRBJ2-1; CDR3: CASSPAGAGGRLGEQFF
V: TRBV7-8; J: TRBJ2-3; CDR3: CASSETGLSITDTQYF
V: TRBV10-3; J: TRBJ2-1; CDR3: CAIRPAGGRGEQFF
V: TRBV20-1; J: TRBJ2-2; CDR3: CSARLKGTGEIVNTGELFF
V: TRBV27; J: TRBJ1-1; CDR3: CASSLTTGGTEAFF
V: TRBV10-3; J: TRBJ2-5; CDR3: CAIASLIAGEETQYF
V: TRBV28; J: TRBJ2-3; CDR3: CASSSPYESGRLVDTQYF
V: TRBV27; J: TRBJ1-1; CDR3: CASQGMNTEAFF
V: TRBV4-1; J: TRBJ1-6; CDR3: CASSPSLSNSPLHF
V: TRBV7-9; J: TRBJ1-6; CDR3: CASSFEKQYNSPLHF
V: TRBV7-4; J: TRBJ2-7; CDR3: CASSLDPSSYEQYF
V: TRBV29-1; J: TRBJ2-7; CDR3: CSVVWDYEQYF
V: TRBV28; J: TRBJ2-7; CDR3: CASSDTRAVTYEQYF
V: TRBV7-2; J: TRBJ1-5; CDR3: CASSFGQSNQPQHF
V: TRBV28; J: TRBJ2-1; CDR3: CASSEPGQGENEQFF
V: TRBV11-2; J: TRBJ1-5; CDR3: CASSFGGAQPQHF
V: TRBV12-3/TRBV12-4; J: TRBJ1-1; CDR3: CASSFRRAGRAHLNTEAFF
V: TRBV6-5; J: TRBJ1-5; CDR3: CASSYRGQANQPQHF
V: TRBV11-2; J: TRBJ1-1; CDR3: CASSIRDTGIEAFF
V: TRBV27; J: TRBJ1-2; CDR3: CASSLFTTGNPHGYTF
V: TRBV20-1; J: TRBJ2-1; CDR3: CSARSSGSLADEQFF
V: TRBV7-6; J: TRBJ2-1; CDR3: CASSLLSASYNEQFF
V: TRBV7-6; J: TRBJ1-1; CDR3: CASSPRGKEAFF
V: TRBV7-6; J: TRBJ1-5; CDR3: CASSLAGTGTNQPQHF
V: TRBV7-2; J: TRBJ2-7; CDR3: CASSLSAGHYEQYF
V: TRBV27; J: TRBJ2-1; CDR3: CASRASSSYNEQFF
V: TRBV19; J: TRBJ2-1; CDR3: CASSLQDREVNEQFF
V: TRBV6-5; J: TRBJ2-7; CDR3: CASSHTRDYSYEQYF
V: TRBV7-2; J: TRBJ2-1; CDR3: CASSLRSASGRNEQFF
V: TRBV7-6; J: TRBJ2-3; CDR3: CASSKRTSGGTDTQYF
V: TRBV7-9; J: TRBJ2-2; CDR3: CASSPVGVRNTGELFF
V: TRBV11-2; J: TRBJ2-1; CDR3: CASSLSRGARVNEQFF
V: TRBV28; J: TRBJ2-2; CDR3: CASSPWGQITGELFF
V: TRBV6-5; J: TRBJ2-7; CDR3: CASSTLGQPLLPYEQYF
V: TRBV6-1; J: TRBJ2-1; CDR3: CASSSRLLQYNEQFF
V: TRBV28; J: TRBJ1-1; CDR3: CASRDSEAFF
V: TRBV19; J: TRBJ1-2; CDR3: CASSMTYGYTF